This TCR beta chain was sequenced for a study of Graves' ophthalmopathy and Graves' hyperthyroidism. Scientists amplified the TCR beta CDR3 regions from RNA transcripts. The first-round RT-PCR employed HTBI primers together with the Qiagen OneStep RT-PCR kit. A multiplex PCR was then performed as the second round. TCRdb called the multiplex PCR reads again in MiXCR, with one record for every CDR3 protein. The sample shows some 210,000 distinct CDR3 sequences, approximately 29% of them seen only once. This clonotype was seen many times. Germline V gene lookup returns CDR1 SGHRS and CDR2 YFSETQ. CDR3 length equals 15 residues. The trim removed 4 bases at V and 2 bases at J, leaving 5 bases unmatched. Enrollment excluded any patients with other autoimmune diseases, uncontrolled infections, pregnancy or lactation.

The receptor comes from a man aged 50 to 59 with Graves' ophthalmopathy. V and J are TRBV5-1 and TRBJ2-2, with 7 bases aligning to TRBD1. Sequencing was done on a sample of peripheral blood. CDR3 sequence (DNA): TGCGCCAGCAGCCGGGACAGCCCTAACACCGGGGAGCTGTTTTTT. Translation: CASSRDSPNTGELFF.